This is a list of T cell receptor beta chains from one sample in a study of Ad26.COV2.S vaccination and SARS-CoV-2 variants. Clones were sequenced by immunoSEQ multiplex PCR, and TCRdb holds only the in-frame ones, with some missing. The sample carries approximately 350,000 clones, 83% recorded once. The sequencing used peripheral blood, collected in a trial of Ad26.COV2.S vaccine versus placebo. The receptor source for this set is a person aged 18-65 years who received the Ad26.COV2.S COVID-19 vaccine or a placebo. The CDR3 runs from the conserved cysteine through the conserved F or W. Fields, in order: CDR3 DNA, CDR3 protein, J gene, V gene, D gene, clone size. D genes are given only for firm matches. Part of the rows lack a size; the others show once, few, many or a class for expanded clones.

DNA: TGTGCCAGCAGCTTATTTTCGGGGGGCGAAAATGAGCAGTTCTTC
CDR3: CASSLFSGGENEQFF
J: TRBJ2-1
V: TRBV11-3
D: -
size: -

DNA: TGTGCCAGCAGCTCTAGCGGGGGCACCTACAATGAGCAGTTCTTC
CDR3: CASSSSGGTYNEQFF
J: TRBJ2-1
V: TRBV7-3
D: TRBD2
size: -

DNA: TGTGCCAGCAGTTATCAACAGGGGGGTTCTGATGGCTACACCTTC
CDR3: CASSYQQGGSDGYTF
J: TRBJ1-2
V: TRBV6-6
D: TRBD1
size: -

DNA: TGTGCCAGCAGCGTAGAACCCAGGGCGGATGGCTACACCTTC
CDR3: CASSVEPRADGYTF
J: TRBJ1-2
V: TRBV9
D: -
size: -

DNA: TGCGCCAGCAGCATGGGACTGTATAATGAGCAGTTCTTC
CDR3: CASSMGLYNEQFF
J: TRBJ2-1
V: TRBV5-1
D: -
size: -

DNA: TGTGCCAGCAACCTAGCGGGGGGGCCCGATGAGCAGTTCTTC
CDR3: CASNLAGGPDEQFF
J: TRBJ2-1
V: TRBV7-3
D: TRBD2
size: -

DNA: TGTGCCAGCAGCTTCGGGACAGGGGTGTTATATTTT
CDR3: CASSFGTGVLYF
J: TRBJ2-3
V: TRBV7-9
D: TRBD1
size: -

DNA: TGTGCCAGCAGCCCCGGGACAGGGGAGATGAACACTGAAGCTTTCTTT
CDR3: CASSPGTGEMNTEAFF
J: TRBJ1-1
V: TRBV3-1/TRBV3-2
D: TRBD1
size: -

DNA: TGTGCCAGCAGCTTAGGACGGTACAATGAGCAGTTCTTC
CDR3: CASSLGRYNEQFF
J: TRBJ2-1
V: TRBV7-9
D: -
size: -

DNA: TGCGCCAGCAGCCCTAGGGGGGCCGGGGAGACCCAGTACTTC
CDR3: CASSPRGAGETQYF
J: TRBJ2-5
V: TRBV5-1
D: -
size: -

DNA: TGTGCCAGCAATATACTACAGGGGACTGAAGCTTTCTTT
CDR3: CASNILQGTEAFF
J: TRBJ1-1
V: TRBV2
D: TRBD1
size: -

DNA: TGTGCCAGTAGTATAGGGGGACAGGGGAGACAGCCCCAGCATTTT
CDR3: CASSIGGQGRQPQHF
J: TRBJ1-5
V: TRBV19
D: TRBD1
size: -

DNA: TGCAGCGTTGACAGGGTATTTACTGAAGCTTTCTTT
CDR3: CSVDRVFTEAFF
J: TRBJ1-1
V: TRBV29-1
D: -
size: -

DNA: TGCAGCGTTGTAGGGTTCACTGAGACGCAGTATTTT
CDR3: CSVVGFTETQYF
J: TRBJ2-3
V: TRBV29-1
D: -
size: -

DNA: TGTGCCAGCAGCCAAGAGTGGCGCGGGTTCAATGAGCAGTTCTTC
CDR3: CASSQEWRGFNEQFF
J: TRBJ2-1
V: TRBV4-2
D: -
size: -

DNA: TGTGCCAGCAGCTTGGTCAGAGGGGCCTTGAACACTGAAGCTTTCTTT
CDR3: CASSLVRGALNTEAFF
J: TRBJ1-1
V: TRBV5-5
D: -
size: once

DNA: TGTGCCACCAGCAGCCCGAACACCGGGGAGCTGTTTTTT
CDR3: CATSSPNTGELFF
J: TRBJ2-2
V: TRBV24-1
D: -
size: -

DNA: TGCGCCAGCAGCCACACTTCGGGGGGGGGCCTGACAGATACGCAGTATTTT
CDR3: CASSHTSGGGLTDTQYF
J: TRBJ2-3
V: TRBV4-3
D: TRBD2
size: -

DNA: TGTGCCAGCAGTGAAGTAAAGACGGTTTATAGCAATCAGCCCCAGCATTTT
CDR3: CASSEVKTVYSNQPQHF
J: TRBJ1-5
V: TRBV6-1
D: -
size: -

DNA: TGCACCAGCAGCCCTCCGGGCAGGGGGGCGCCCGGACTAACCAAAAACATTCAGTACTTC
CDR3: CTSSPPGRGAPGLTKNIQYF
J: TRBJ2-4
V: TRBV1
D: -
size: -

DNA: TGTGCCAGCAGTTTATCGAGTACAGGATTAAATTCACCCCTCCACTTT
CDR3: CASSLSSTGLNSPLHF
J: TRBJ1-6
V: TRBV27
D: -
size: -

DNA: TGCGCCAGCAGTGGCCCCCTTAGCGGCGGGGAGCTGTTTTTT
CDR3: CASSGPLSGGELFF
J: TRBJ2-2
V: TRBV10-1
D: -
size: few

DNA: TGTGCCAGCAGTTCATCTAGATCGATGAGGAACACTGAAGCTTTCTTT
CDR3: CASSSSRSMRNTEAFF
J: TRBJ1-1
V: TRBV6-2/TRBV6-3
D: -
size: few

DNA: TGTGCCAGCAGTCCCCTGTCTGGCTACACCTTC
CDR3: CASSPLSGYTF
J: TRBJ1-2
V: TRBV6-6
D: -
size: once

DNA: TGTGCCAGCAGTTTACTCTCGGGCTACGAGCAGTACTTC
CDR3: CASSLLSGYEQYF
J: TRBJ2-7
V: TRBV27
D: -
size: -

DNA: TGTGCCAGCAGCCCCAGTATACTAGCCAAAAACATTCAGTACTTC
CDR3: CASSPSILAKNIQYF
J: TRBJ2-4
V: TRBV7-9
D: -
size: -

DNA: TGTGCCAGCAGCCTGACAGCAAACACTGAAGCTTTCTTT
CDR3: CASSLTANTEAFF
J: TRBJ1-1
V: TRBV7-2
D: -
size: -